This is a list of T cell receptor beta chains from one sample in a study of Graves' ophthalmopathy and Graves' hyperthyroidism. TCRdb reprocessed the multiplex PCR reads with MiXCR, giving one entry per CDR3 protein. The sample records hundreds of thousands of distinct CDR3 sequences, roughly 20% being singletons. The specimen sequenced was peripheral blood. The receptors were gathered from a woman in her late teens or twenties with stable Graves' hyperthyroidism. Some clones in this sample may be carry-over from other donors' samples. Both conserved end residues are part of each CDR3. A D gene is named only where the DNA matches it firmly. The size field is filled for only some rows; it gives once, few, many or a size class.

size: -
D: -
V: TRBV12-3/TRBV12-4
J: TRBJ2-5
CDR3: CASSPDPGAQYF
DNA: TGTGCCAGCAGCCCGGACCCAGGGGCCCAGTACTTC

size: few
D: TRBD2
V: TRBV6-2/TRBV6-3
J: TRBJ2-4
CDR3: CASSYQTSGAKNIQYF
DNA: TGTGCCAGCAGTTACCAGACTAGCGGAGCCAAAAACATTCAGTACTTC

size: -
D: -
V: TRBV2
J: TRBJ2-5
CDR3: CASSWHKQETQYF
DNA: TGTGCCAGCTCCTGGCACAAACAAGAGACCCAGTACTTC

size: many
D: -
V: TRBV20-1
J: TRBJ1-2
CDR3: CSASISNYGYTF
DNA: TGCAGTGCTAGTATTTCTAACTATGGCTACACCTTC

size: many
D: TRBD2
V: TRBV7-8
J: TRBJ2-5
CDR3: CASSSLTGGETQYF
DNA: TGTGCCAGCAGCTCCTTAACGGGGGGAGAGACCCAGTACTTC

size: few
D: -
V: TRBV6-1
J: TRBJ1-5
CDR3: CASSEASGTAAFNQPQHF
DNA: TGTGCCAGCAGTGAAGCTTCCGGGACCGCTGCCTTCAATCAGCCCCAGCATTTT

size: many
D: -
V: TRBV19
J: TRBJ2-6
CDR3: CASGTSPSGANVLTF
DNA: TGTGCCAGTGGGACATCGCCCTCTGGGGCCAACGTCCTGACTTTC

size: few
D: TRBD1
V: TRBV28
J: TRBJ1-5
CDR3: CASSLSSTGTGDNQPQHF
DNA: TGTGCCAGCAGTCTCTCGAGCACAGGGACAGGGGACAATCAGCCCCAGCATTTT

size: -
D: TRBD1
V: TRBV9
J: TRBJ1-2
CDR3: CASSAPAAGGNYGYTF
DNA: TGTGCCAGCAGCGCCCCGGCTGCAGGGGGAAACTATGGCTACACCTTC

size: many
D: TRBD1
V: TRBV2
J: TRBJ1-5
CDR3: CASGRGTGGLQPQHF
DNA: TGTGCCAGCGGGAGGGGGACAGGGGGCCTTCAGCCCCAGCATTTT

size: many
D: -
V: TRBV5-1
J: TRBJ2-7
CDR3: CASSSQEYEQYF
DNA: TGCGCCAGCAGCTCCCAGGAATACGAGCAGTACTTC

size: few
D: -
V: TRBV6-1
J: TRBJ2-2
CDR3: CASIEDPGELFF
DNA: TGTGCCAGCATTGAGGACCCCGGGGAGCTGTTTTTT

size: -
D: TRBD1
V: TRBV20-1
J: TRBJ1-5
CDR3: CSARAGTERNQPQHF
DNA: TGCAGTGCTAGAGCCGGGACAGAACGCAATCAGCCCCAGCATTTT

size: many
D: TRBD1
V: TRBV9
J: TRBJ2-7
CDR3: CASSPRDSGYEQYF
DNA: TGTGCCAGCAGCCCCAGGGACAGCGGCTACGAGCAGTACTTC

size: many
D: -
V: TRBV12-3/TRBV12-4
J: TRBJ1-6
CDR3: CASTPGYSYNSPLHF
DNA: TGTGCCAGCACGCCAGGCTACTCCTATAATTCACCCCTCCACTTT

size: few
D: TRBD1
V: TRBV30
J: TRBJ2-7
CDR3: CAWSVSMDRPTPEQYF
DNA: TGTGCCTGGAGTGTTTCTATGGACAGGCCGACCCCCGAGCAGTACTTC